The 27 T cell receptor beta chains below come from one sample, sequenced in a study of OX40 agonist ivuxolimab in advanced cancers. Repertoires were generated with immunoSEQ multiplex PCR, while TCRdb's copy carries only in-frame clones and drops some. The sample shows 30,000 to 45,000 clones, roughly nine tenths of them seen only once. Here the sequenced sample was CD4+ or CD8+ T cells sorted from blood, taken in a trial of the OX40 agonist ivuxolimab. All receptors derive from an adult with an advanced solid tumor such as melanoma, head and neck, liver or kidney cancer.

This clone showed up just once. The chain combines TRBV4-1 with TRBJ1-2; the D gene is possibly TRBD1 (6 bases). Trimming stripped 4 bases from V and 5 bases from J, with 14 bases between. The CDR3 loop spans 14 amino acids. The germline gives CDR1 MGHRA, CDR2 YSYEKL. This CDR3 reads CASSPPGQPYGYTF. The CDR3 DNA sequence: TGCGCCAGCAGCCCTCCCGGACAGCCTTATGGCTACACCTTC.

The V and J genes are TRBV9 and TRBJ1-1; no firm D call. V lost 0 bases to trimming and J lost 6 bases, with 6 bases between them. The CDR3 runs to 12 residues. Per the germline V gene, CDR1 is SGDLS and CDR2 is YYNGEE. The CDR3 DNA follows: TGTGCCAGCAGCGTAGTGGAGGCTGAAGCTTTCTTT. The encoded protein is CASSVVEAEAFF.

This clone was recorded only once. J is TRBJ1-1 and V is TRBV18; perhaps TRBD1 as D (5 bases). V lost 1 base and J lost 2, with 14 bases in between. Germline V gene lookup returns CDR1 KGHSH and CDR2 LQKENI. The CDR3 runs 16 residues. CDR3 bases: TGTGCCAGCTCACCACGGGGGAGTGGCATAAACACTGAAGCTTTCTTT. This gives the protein CASSPRGSGINTEAFF.

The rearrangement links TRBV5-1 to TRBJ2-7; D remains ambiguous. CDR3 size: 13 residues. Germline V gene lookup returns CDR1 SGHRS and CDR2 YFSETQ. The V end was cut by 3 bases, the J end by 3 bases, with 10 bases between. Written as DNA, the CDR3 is TGCGCCAGCAGCTCCCTCCTCCTCTACGAGCAGTACTTC. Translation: CASSSLLLYEQYF.

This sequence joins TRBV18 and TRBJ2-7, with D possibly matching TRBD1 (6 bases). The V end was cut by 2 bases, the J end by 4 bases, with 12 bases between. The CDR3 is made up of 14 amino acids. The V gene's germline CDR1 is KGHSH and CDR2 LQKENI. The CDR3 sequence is CASSPIRGTYEQYF. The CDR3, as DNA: TGTGCCAGCTCACCAATCAGGGGCACGTACGAGCAGTACTTC.

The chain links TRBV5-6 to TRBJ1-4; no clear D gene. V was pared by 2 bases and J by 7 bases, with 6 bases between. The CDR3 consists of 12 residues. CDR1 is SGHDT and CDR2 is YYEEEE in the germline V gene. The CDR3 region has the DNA TGTGCCAGCAGCTTCTCGGGTGAAAAACTGTTTTTT. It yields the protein CASSFSGEKLFF.

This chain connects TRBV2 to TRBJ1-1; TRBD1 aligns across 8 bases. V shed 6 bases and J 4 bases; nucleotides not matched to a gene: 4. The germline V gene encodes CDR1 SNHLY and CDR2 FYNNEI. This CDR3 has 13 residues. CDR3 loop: CASRKQGGTEAFF. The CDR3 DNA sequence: TGTGCCAGCAGAAAACAGGGGGGCACTGAAGCTTTCTTT.

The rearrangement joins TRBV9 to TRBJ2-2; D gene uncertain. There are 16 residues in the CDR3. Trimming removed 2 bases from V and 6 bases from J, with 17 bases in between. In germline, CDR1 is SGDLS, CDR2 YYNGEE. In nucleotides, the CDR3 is TGTGCCAGCAGCGTTTCCCTAGTCAAGGTACCCGGGGAGCTGTTTTTT. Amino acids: CASSVSLVKVPGELFF.

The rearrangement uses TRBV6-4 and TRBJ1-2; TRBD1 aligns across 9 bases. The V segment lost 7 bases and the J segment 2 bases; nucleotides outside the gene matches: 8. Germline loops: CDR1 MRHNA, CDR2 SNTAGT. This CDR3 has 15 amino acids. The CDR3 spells CASKPQTGGNYGYTF. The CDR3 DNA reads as TGTGCCAGCAAACCCCAGACAGGGGGGAACTATGGCTACACCTTC.

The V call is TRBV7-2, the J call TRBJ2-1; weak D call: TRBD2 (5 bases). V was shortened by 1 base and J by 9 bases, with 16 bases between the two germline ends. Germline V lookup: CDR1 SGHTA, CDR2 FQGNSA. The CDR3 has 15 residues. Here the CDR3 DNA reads TGTGCCAGCAGCTTAGGGCAACTAGGGCAGAGTGAGCAGTTCTTC. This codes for CASSLGQLGQSEQFF.

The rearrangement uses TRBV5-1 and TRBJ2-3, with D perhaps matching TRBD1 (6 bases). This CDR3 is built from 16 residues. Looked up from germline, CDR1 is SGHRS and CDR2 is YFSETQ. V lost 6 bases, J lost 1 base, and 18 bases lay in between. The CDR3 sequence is CASTNRELTGTDTQYF. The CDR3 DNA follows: TGCGCCAGCACAAACAGGGAACTGACTGGCACAGATACGCAGTATTTT. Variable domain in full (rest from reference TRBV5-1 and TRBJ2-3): KAGVTQTPRYLIKTRGQQVTLSCSPISGHRSVSWYQQTPGQGLQFLFEYFSETQRNKGNFPGRFSGRQFSNSRSEMNVSTLELGDSALYLCASTNRELTGTDTQYFGPGTRLTVL.

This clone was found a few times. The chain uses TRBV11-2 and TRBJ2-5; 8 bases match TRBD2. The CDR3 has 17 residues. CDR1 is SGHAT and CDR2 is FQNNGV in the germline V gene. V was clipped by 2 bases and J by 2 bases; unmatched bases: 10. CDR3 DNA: TGTGCCAGCAGCTTATCATACGGGCGGGGGGCTCAAGAGACCCAGTACTTC. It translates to CASSLSYGRGAQETQYF.

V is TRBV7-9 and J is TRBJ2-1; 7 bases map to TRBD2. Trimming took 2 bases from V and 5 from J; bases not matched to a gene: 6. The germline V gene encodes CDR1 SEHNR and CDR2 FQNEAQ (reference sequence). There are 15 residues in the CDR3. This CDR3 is CASSLPTSIHNEQFF. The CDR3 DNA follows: TGTGCCAGCAGCTTACCGACTAGCATCCACAATGAGCAGTTCTTC.

CDR3 loop: CASSLILQATEAFF. Written as DNA, the CDR3 is TGTGCCAGCAGCTTAATATTGCAGGCCACTGAAGCTTTCTTT. The rearrangement joins TRBV7-8 to TRBJ1-1; D is ambiguous. Per germline, CDR1 SGHVS and CDR2 FQNEAQ. The CDR3 is 14 amino acids. Trimming removed 2 bases at V and 4 bases at J, with 11 bases between. Supplemented by reference TRBV7-8 and TRBJ1-1, the full variable domain reads GAGVSQSPRYKVAKRGQDVALRCDPISGHVSLFWYQQALGQGPEFLTYFQNEAQLDKSGLPSDRFFAERPEGSVSTLKIQRTQQEDSAVYLCASSLILQATEAFFGQGTRLTVV.

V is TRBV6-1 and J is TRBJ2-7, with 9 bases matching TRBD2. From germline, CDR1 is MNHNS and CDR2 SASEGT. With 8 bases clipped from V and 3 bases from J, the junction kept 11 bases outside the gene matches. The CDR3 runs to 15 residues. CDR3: CASRNPSGASYEQYF. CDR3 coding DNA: TGTGCCAGCCGCAATCCTAGCGGGGCAAGCTACGAGCAGTACTTC.

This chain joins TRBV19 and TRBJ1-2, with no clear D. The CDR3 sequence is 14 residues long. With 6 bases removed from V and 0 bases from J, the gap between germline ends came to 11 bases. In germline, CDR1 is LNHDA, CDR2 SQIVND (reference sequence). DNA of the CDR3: TGTGCCAGTAGCCCATCCAAGGCTAACTATGGCTACACCTTC. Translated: CASSPSKANYGYTF.

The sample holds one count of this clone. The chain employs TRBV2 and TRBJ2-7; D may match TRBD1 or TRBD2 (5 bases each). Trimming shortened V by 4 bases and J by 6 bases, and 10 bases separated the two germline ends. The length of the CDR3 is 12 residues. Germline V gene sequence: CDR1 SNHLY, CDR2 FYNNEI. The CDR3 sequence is CASSAEGPEQYF. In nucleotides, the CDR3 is TGTGCCAGCAGTGCCGAGGGACCCGAGCAGTACTTC.

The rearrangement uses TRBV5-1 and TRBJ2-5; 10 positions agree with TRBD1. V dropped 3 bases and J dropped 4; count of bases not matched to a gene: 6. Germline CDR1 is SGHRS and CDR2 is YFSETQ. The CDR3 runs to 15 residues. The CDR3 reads CASSYRTGGGETQYF. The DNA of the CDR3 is TGCGCCAGCAGCTACAGGACAGGGGGAGGAGAGACCCAGTACTTC. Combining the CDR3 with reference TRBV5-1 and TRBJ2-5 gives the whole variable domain KAGVTQTPRYLIKTRGQQVTLSCSPISGHRSVSWYQQTPGQGLQFLFEYFSETQRNKGNFPGRFSGRQFSNSRSEMNVSTLELGDSALYLCASSYRTGGGETQYFGPGTRLLVL.

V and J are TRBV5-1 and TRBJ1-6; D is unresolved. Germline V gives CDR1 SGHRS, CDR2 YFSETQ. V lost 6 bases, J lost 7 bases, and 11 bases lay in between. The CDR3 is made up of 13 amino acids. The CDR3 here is CASTGNPNSPLHF. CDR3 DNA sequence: TGCGCCAGCACGGGGAACCCCAATTCACCCCTCCACTTT.

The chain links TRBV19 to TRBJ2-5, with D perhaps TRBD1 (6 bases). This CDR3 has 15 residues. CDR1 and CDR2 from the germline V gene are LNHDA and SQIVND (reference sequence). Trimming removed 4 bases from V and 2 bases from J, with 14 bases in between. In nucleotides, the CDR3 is TGTGCCAGTAGTAGTGGGACAATTGTTCAAGAGACCCAGTACTTC. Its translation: CASSSGTIVQETQYF.

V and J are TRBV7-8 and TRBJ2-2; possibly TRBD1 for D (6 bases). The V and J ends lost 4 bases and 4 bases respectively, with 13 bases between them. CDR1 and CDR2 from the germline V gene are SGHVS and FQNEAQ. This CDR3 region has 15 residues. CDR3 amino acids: CASSSISRGTGELFF. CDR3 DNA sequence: TGTGCCAGCAGCTCAATAAGCAGGGGCACCGGGGAGCTGTTTTTT. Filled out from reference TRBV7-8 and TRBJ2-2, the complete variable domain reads GAGVSQSPRYKVAKRGQDVALRCDPISGHVSLFWYQQALGQGPEFLTYFQNEAQLDKSGLPSDRFFAERPEGSVSTLKIQRTQQEDSAVYLCASSSISRGTGELFFGEGSRLTVL.

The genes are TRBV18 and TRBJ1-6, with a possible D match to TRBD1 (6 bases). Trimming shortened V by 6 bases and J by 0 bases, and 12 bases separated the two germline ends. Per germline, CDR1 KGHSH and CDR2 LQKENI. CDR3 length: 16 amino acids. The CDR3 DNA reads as TGTGCCAGCTCTCACCAGGGGAGCTCCTATAATTCACCCCTCCACTTT. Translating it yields CASSHQGSSYNSPLHF. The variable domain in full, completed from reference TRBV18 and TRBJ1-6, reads NAGVMQNPRHLVRRRGQEARLRCSPMKGHSHVYWYRQLPEEGLKFMVYLQKENIIDESGMPKERFSAEFPKEGPSILRIQQVVRGDSAAYFCASSHQGSSYNSPLHFGNGTRLTVT.

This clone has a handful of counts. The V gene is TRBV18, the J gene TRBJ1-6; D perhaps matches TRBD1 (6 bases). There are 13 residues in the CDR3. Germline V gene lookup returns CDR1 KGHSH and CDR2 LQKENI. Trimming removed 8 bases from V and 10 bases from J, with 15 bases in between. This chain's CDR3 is CASRGSHSSPLHF. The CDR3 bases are TGTGCCAGCAGGGGGTCTCATAGCTCACCCCTCCACTTT.

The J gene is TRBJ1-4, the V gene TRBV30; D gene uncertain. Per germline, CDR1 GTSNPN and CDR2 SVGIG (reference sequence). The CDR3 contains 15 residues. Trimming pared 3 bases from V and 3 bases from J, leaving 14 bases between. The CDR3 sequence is CAWRGGGMANEKLFF. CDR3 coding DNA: TGTGCCTGGAGAGGTGGAGGGATGGCTAATGAAAAACTGTTTTTT.

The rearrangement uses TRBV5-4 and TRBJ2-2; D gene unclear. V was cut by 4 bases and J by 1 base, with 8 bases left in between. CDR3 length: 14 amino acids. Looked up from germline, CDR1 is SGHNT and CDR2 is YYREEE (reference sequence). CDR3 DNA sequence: TGTGCCAGCAGCCAATCTAGGAACACCGGGGAGCTGTTTTTT. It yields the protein CASSQSRNTGELFF.

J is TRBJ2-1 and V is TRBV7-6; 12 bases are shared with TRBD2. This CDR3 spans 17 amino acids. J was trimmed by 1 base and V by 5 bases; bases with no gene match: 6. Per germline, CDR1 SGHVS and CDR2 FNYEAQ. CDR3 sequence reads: CASSQTSGGDSYNEQFF. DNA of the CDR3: TGTGCCAGCAGCCAGACTAGCGGGGGCGATTCCTACAATGAGCAGTTCTTC.

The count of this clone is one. CDR3: CASSRTRTSGGRNNEQFF. DNA for the CDR3: TGTGCCAGCAGCCGAACCCGGACTAGCGGGGGGAGGAACAATGAGCAGTTCTTC. The rearrangement links TRBV28 to TRBJ2-1; 14 bases are shared with TRBD2. V trimming: 6 bases; J trimming: 5 bases; junction bases outside the gene matches: 12. Germline loops: CDR1 MDHEN, CDR2 SYDVKM. The CDR3 has 18 amino acids.